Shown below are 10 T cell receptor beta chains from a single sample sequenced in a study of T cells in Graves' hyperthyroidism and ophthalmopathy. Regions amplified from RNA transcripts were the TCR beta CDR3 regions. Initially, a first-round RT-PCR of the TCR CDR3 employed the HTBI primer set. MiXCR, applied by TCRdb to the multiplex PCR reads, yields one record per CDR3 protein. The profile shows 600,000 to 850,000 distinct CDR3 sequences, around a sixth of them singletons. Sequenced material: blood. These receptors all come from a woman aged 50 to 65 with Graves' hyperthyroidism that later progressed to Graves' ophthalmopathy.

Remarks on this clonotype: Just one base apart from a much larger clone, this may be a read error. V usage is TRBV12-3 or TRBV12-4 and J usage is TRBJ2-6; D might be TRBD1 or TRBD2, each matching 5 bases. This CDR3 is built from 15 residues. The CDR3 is CASSSGRSGASVLTF. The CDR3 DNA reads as TGTGCCAGCAGTTCGGGGCGCTCTGGGGCCAGCGTCCTGACTTTC.

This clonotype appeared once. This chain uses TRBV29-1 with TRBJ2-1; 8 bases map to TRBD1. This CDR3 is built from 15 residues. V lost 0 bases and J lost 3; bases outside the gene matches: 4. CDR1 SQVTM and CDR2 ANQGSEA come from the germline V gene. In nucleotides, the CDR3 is TGCAGCGTTGAAGAGGGGGACAGGAGCTACAATGAGCAGTTCTTC. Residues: CSVEEGDRSYNEQFF.

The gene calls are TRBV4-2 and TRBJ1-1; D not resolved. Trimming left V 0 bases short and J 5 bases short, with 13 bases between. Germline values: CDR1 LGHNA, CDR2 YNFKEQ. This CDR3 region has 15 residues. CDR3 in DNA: TGTGCCAGCAGCCAAGAATTTGAAGGTTGGACTGAAGCTTTCTTT. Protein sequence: CASSQEFEGWTEAFF.

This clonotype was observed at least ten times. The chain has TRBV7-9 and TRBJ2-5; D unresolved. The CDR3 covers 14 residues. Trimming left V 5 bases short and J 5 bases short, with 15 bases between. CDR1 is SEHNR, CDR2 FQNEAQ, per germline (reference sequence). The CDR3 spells CASSLEAAWETQYF. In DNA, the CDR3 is TGTGCCAGCAGCCTAGAAGCAGCGTGGGAGACCCAGTACTTC.

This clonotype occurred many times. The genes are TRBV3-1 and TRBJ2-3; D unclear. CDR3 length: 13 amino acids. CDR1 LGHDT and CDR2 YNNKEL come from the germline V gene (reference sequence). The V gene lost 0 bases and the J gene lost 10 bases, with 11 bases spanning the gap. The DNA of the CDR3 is TGTGCCAGCAGCCAAGATCTAAGGACCTCGCAGTATTTT. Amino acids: CASSQDLRTSQYF.

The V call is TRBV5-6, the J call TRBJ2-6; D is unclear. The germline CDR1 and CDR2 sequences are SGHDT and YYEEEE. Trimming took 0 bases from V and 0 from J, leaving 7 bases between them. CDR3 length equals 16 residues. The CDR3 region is CASSLGPNSGANVLTF. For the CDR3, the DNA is TGTGCCAGCAGCTTGGGGCCTAACTCTGGGGCCAACGTCCTGACTTTC.

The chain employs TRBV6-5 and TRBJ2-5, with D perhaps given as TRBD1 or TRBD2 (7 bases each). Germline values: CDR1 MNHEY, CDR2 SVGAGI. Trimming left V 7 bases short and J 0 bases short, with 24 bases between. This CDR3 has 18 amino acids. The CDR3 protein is CASKLGEGANPYQETQYF. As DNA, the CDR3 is TGTGCCAGCAAGTTGGGGGAGGGGGCGAATCCGTACCAAGAGACCCAGTACTTC.

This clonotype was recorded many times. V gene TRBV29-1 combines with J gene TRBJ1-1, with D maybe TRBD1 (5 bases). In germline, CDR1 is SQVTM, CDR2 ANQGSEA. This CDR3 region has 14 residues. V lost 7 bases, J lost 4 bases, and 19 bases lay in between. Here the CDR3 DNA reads TGCAGCGCAACCTTCCGGGACGGCTTCACTGAAGCTTTCTTT. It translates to CSATFRDGFTEAFF.

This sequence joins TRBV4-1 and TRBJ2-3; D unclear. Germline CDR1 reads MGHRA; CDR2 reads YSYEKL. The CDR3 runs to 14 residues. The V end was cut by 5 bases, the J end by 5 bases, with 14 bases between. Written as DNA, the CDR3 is TGCGCCAGCAGCGTAAGTCCCGGGCAAGATACGCAGTATTTT. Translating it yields CASSVSPGQDTQYF.

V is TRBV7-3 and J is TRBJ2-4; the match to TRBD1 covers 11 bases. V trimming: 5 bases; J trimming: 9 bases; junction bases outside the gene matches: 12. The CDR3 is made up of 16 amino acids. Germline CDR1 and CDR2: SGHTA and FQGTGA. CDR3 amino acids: CASSPTPGTGGLIQYF. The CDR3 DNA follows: TGTGCCAGCAGCCCAACGCCCGGGACAGGGGGTCTCATTCAGTACTTC.